The 16 T cell receptor beta chains listed next were all sequenced from one sample in a study of Tregs in tolerant kidney transplant recipients. The assay was immunoSEQ multiplex PCR, and TCRdb's table has in-frame clones only and misses some. The repertoire includes fewer than 100,000 clones, approximately 90% of them detected once, and about 0.3% sits in the top ten. Material: Tregs from blood, obtained before the transplant. The origin of the receptors is a human donor who received a combined kidney and bone marrow transplant.

The count of this clone is one. This rearrangement joins TRBV4-1 to TRBJ2-7; no firm D call. Germline V lookup: CDR1 MGHRA, CDR2 YSYEKL. The CDR3 has 13 amino acids. V lost 4 bases and J lost 3, with 10 bases in between. The CDR3: CASSPREGYEQYF. The DNA of the CDR3 is TGCGCCAGCAGCCCCCGTGAAGGCTACGAGCAGTACTTC.

This chain connects TRBV11-3 to TRBJ2-1, with D possibly matching TRBD1 (5 bases). The CDR3 is 15 residues long. Trimming removed 8 bases from V and 6 bases from J, with 20 bases in between. The V gene's germline CDR1 is SGHNT and CDR2 YENEEA. The CDR3 loop is CASERGRQGPNEQFF. As DNA, the CDR3 is TGTGCCAGCGAGAGAGGTCGGCAGGGTCCCAATGAGCAGTTCTTC.

A few counts support this clone. The V gene is TRBV7-2, the J gene TRBJ2-7; D possibly corresponds to TRBD1 (6 bases). CDR1 and CDR2 (germline): SGHTA, FQGNSA. Trimming left V 5 bases short and J 5 bases short, with 13 bases between. The CDR3 is made up of 13 amino acids. CDR3 sequence reads: CASSLRGGHEQYF. The CDR3, as DNA: TGTGCCAGCAGCCTCCGTGGGGGCCACGAGCAGTACTTC.

V gene TRBV13 combines with J gene TRBJ1-1; D is possibly TRBD1 (5 bases). Germline V gives CDR1 PRHDT, CDR2 FYEKMQ (reference sequence). The CDR3 is made up of 16 amino acids. Between the trimmed V and J ends, which lost 0 bases and 5 bases, there was a span of 16 bases. This CDR3 reads CASSLGRVTVGTEAFF. Here the CDR3 DNA reads TGTGCCAGCAGCTTAGGCCGAGTGACAGTGGGGACTGAAGCTTTCTTT.

The chain uses TRBV5-1 and TRBJ2-1; 9 nucleotides align to TRBD2. V trimming: 0 bases; J trimming: 0 bases; junction bases outside the gene matches: 1. From germline, CDR1 is SGHRS and CDR2 YFSETQ. The CDR3 is 16 amino acids. The CDR3 sequence: CASSLDSGSSYNEQFF. CDR3 nucleotide sequence: TGCGCCAGCAGCTTGGATAGCGGGAGCTCCTACAATGAGCAGTTCTTC.

The CDR3 DNA is TGTGCCAGTAAGGTGGGATGGGCCTACAATGAGCAGTTCTTC. Its translation: CASKVGWAYNEQFF. The chain recombines TRBV19 with TRBJ2-1; D ambiguous. CDR1 LNHDA and CDR2 SQIVND come from the germline V gene (reference sequence). The CDR3 sequence is 14 residues long. The V end lost 7 bases, the J end lost 2 bases, and 12 bases lay between the germline ends.

The gene calls are TRBV28 and TRBJ2-5; D may be TRBD2 (7 bases). Germline V CDR1 and CDR2: MDHEN, SYDVKM. Deletions cut 5 bases from V and 7 bases from J, with 23 bases between. The CDR3 consists of 16 residues. Written as DNA, the CDR3 is TGTGCCAGCAGTGGGGCGGGGGCCGGAGGTCCGAGGACCCAGTACTTC. As protein: CASSGAGAGGPRTQYF.

The CDR3 loop reads CASSTGIKETQYF. CDR3 bases: TGTGCCAGCAGTACCGGGATTAAGGAGACCCAGTACTTC. The chain recombines TRBV28 with TRBJ2-5, with a tentative D call TRBD2 (5 bases). V was pared by 5 bases and J by 5 bases, with 12 bases between. Per the germline V gene, CDR1 is MDHEN and CDR2 is SYDVKM. There are 13 residues in the CDR3.

The chain recombines TRBV2 with TRBJ1-2; 9 bases align to TRBD1. The CDR3 loop spans 14 amino acids. Unmatched junction bases numbered 5, after V lost 2 bases and J lost 7 bases. Germline V CDR1 and CDR2: SNHLY, FYNNEI. In nucleotides, the CDR3 is TGTGCCAGCAGTGAACAACAGGGGGCGGTTGGCTACACCTTC. Amino acids: CASSEQQGAVGYTF.

The V gene is TRBV5-4, the J gene TRBJ2-1; 9 nucleotides line up with TRBD2. Per the germline V gene, CDR1 is SGHNT and CDR2 is YYREEE (reference sequence). The CDR3 totals 17 residues. Trimming at V came to 4 bases and at J to 4 bases, leaving 12 bases not matched to a gene. CDR3 sequence: CASSASWVAGDYNEQFF. The CDR3 region has the DNA TGTGCCAGCAGCGCCTCGTGGGTAGCGGGAGATTACAATGAGCAGTTCTTC.

Details on this clone: Other nucleotide sequences from this sample produce the same CDR3. This chain joins TRBV19 and TRBJ2-2; D is unresolved. V was trimmed by 5 bases and J by 0 bases, leaving 10 bases between them. The CDR3 extends over 15 amino acids. Germline V gene sequence: CDR1 LNHDA, CDR2 SQIVND (reference sequence). CDR3 DNA: TGTGCCAGTAGTTATCTGATCCCGAACACCGGGGAGCTGTTTTTT. This encodes CASSYLIPNTGELFF.

This clone was recorded only once. CDR3 in amino acids: CASSQGSGGTEAFF. The CDR3 nucleotides are TGTGCCAGCAGCCAGGGATCCGGGGGCACTGAAGCTTTCTTT. The chain is built from TRBV14 and TRBJ1-1, with a weak D call TRBD1 (5 bases). V lost 3 bases and J 4 bases, leaving 12 bases between the germline ends. The CDR3 consists of 14 residues. The V gene's germline CDR1 is SGHDN and CDR2 FVKESK.

The chain has TRBV18 and TRBJ1-2; D gene uncertain. Trimming shortened V by 2 bases and J by 3 bases, and 7 bases separated the two germline ends. This CDR3 comprises 13 residues. The germline gives CDR1 KGHSH, CDR2 LQKENI. The CDR3 DNA sequence: TGTGCCAGCTCACCAAACACAGACTATGGCTACACCTTC. Translation: CASSPNTDYGYTF.

V is TRBV10-1 and J is TRBJ1-5; D not resolved. CDR3 length: 17 residues. The germline CDR1 and CDR2 sequences are WNHNN and SYGVQD (reference sequence). V was clipped by 3 bases and J by 6 bases, with 21 bases between them. CDR3 in DNA: TGCGCCAGCAGTGAAACCCGTACTACCAGGCGGTCTCAGCCCCAGCATTTT. This sequence encodes CASSETRTTRRSQPQHF.

CDR3 sequence: CASSLVLAVETQYF. CDR3 coding DNA: TGTGCCAGCAGCTTAGTTCTAGCGGTTGAGACCCAGTACTTC. The V and J genes are TRBV7-2 and TRBJ2-5; 7 nucleotides line up with TRBD2. This CDR3 is 14 amino acids long. Germline V lookup: CDR1 SGHTA, CDR2 FQGNSA. V lost 1 base and J lost 5; bases outside the gene matches: 4.

V gene TRBV7-9 combines with J gene TRBJ2-1; maybe TRBD1 (5 bases). CDR3 length: 14 amino acids. Deletions cut 1 base from V and 8 bases from J, with 12 bases between. Germline V lookup: CDR1 SEHNR, CDR2 FQNEAQ (reference sequence). The CDR3 protein is CASSLGGRYDEQFF. The CDR3 DNA reads TGTGCCAGCAGCTTAGGGGGCCGTTACGATGAGCAGTTCTTC.